This T cell receptor beta chain was sequenced during a study of cytomegalovirus exposure and HLA in healthy donors. Likely unrecorded immune exposures existed in these nominally healthy donors. It was with 60 Vbeta and 13 Jbeta primers that the PCR ran. Profiling relied on immunoSEQ multiplex PCR, and the TCRdb table lists in-frame clones only, not all of them. This table holds tens of thousands of clones, 65% to 80% found once. Sequenced input: PBMCs. The sequence derives from a man in his forties in good health and CMV-seropositive.

CDR3 nucleotides: TGTGCCAGCAGTTCAGGGGCGACGTACGAGCAGTACTTC. Encoded protein: CASSSGATYEQYF. The genes are TRBV4-2 and TRBJ2-7, with D perhaps matching TRBD1 (6 bases). Germline V CDR1 and CDR2: LGHNA, YNFKEQ. The CDR3 consists of 13 residues. V lost 6 bases, J lost 4 bases, and 13 bases lay in between.